A selection of T cell receptor beta chains follows, all from one sample in a study of cytomegalovirus exposure and HLA in healthy donors. Clones were read by immunoSEQ multiplex PCR, and TCRdb kept only the in-frame ones, dropping some. The profile shows about 86,000 clones, 70% to 75% of them singletons. The source material was PBMCs. The receptors here all came from a woman aged 50 to 60 in good health and CMV-seropositive. CDR3s include the opening cysteine and the closing phenylalanine or tryptophan. The D gene is left open where the match is weak. Clone size is stated in some rows and not others, as once, few, many or a class when expanded.

D gene	V gene	clone size	J gene	CDR3 DNA	CDR3 protein
.	TRBV4-1	few	TRBJ1-1	TGCGCCAGCAGCCAAGGGGCTCCAGGGTATACTGAAGCTTTCTTT	CASSQGAPGYTEAFF
.	TRBV5-1	.	TRBJ2-7	TGCGCCAGCAGCTTGGGACGGGATCCTCTCGAGCAGTACTTC	CASSLGRDPLEQYF
TRBD2	TRBV19	few	TRBJ2-7	TGTGCCAGTAGTATATGTCTAGCGGGAGGGAGGGGTTACGAGCAGTACTTC	CASSICLAGGRGYEQYF
.	TRBV10-1	many	TRBJ2-5	TGCGCCAGCATAGGGACACTAAGGGAGACCCAGTACTTC	CASIGTLRETQYF
TRBD2	TRBV5-4	.	TRBJ2-5	TGTGCCAGCAGCTTGGGGAGGGCACTAGCGGGGCAAGAGACCCAGTACTTC	CASSLGRALAGQETQYF
.	TRBV6-1	medium-sized	TRBJ2-7	TGTGCCAGCAGTGAAGCGGAGAGCTCCTACGAGCAGTACTTC	CASSEAESSYEQYF
.	TRBV5-1	.	TRBJ2-3	TGCGCCAGCAGCTTGTGGCGGGAAACAGATACGCAGTATTTT	CASSLWRETDTQYF
.	TRBV6-5	.	TRBJ2-7	TGTGCCAGCAGTCCTACGGACTATTACGAGCAGTACTTC	CASSPTDYYEQYF
TRBD1	TRBV14	.	TRBJ1-2	TGTGCCAGCAGCCGCTTGGGACAGCGGAGGGATGGCTACACCTTC	CASSRLGQRRDGYTF
TRBD1	TRBV28	.	TRBJ1-3	TGTGCCAGCAGCCAGGCACAGGGGGTTAGAAACACCATATATTTT	CASSQAQGVRNTIYF
TRBD1	TRBV5-1	.	TRBJ2-1	TGCGCCAGCAGCTTGAACAGGGGGAATGAGCAGTTCTTC	CASSLNRGNEQFF
.	TRBV29-1	.	TRBJ1-1	TGCAGCGGGACTGGGATCGGACAGGAAGCTTTCTTT	CSGTGIGQEAFF
TRBD2	TRBV7-9	.	TRBJ2-1	TGTGCCAGCAGCCCCCGGACTAGCGGGAGCCCACCTGAGCAGTTCTTC	CASSPRTSGSPPEQFF
TRBD2	TRBV9	.	TRBJ2-5	TGTGCCAGCAGCGTTACTAGCGGGAGTCGGGAGACCCAGTACTTC	CASSVTSGSRETQYF
.	TRBV9	.	TRBJ2-1	TGTGCCAGCAGCACCTTAGCGGCCAATGAGCAGTTCTTC	CASSTLAANEQFF
TRBD2	TRBV29-1	.	TRBJ2-7	TGCAGCGTTGCTGTAAGTGGGGGGGACGGCGAGCAGTACTTC	CSVAVSGGDGEQYF
TRBD2	TRBV30	.	TRBJ2-5	TGTGCCTGCCCGGGACTAGACCAAGAGACCCAGTACTTC	CACPGLDQETQYF
.	TRBV19	.	TRBJ1-4	TGTGCCAGTAGTATCCACCCGACGCAGGGCGTTAGCACTAATGAAAAACTGTTTTTT	CASSIHPTQGVSTNEKLFF
TRBD1	TRBV5-1	.	TRBJ1-2	TGCGCCAGCAGCTTGGACAGGGGTGCCTATGGCTACACCTTC	CASSLDRGAYGYTF
TRBD1	TRBV7-2	.	TRBJ1-2	TGTGCCAGCAGCAGACACAGTACAGGGGCGTCCGGCTATGGCTACACCTTC	CASSRHSTGASGYGYTF
TRBD1	TRBV5-8	.	TRBJ2-6	TGTGCCAGCAGCTTGAGACAGGGATCTGGGGCCAACGTCCTGACTTTC	CASSLRQGSGANVLTF
.	TRBV28	.	TRBJ2-5	TGTGCCAGCTGTCGGGACACTACAGAGACCCAGTACTTC	CASCRDTTETQYF
.	TRBV11-2	.	TRBJ2-7	TGTGCCAGCAGCCCACCTCTACACGAGCAGTACTTC	CASSPPLHEQYF
TRBD2	TRBV7-9	.	TRBJ2-1	TGTGCCAGCAGCTTCAATAGCGGGAGGCACGGGGGCTACAATGAGCAGTTCTTC	CASSFNSGRHGGYNEQFF
TRBD2	TRBV18	.	TRBJ2-1	TGTGCCAGCTCACCAGCGGGAGTGGGAAATGAGCAGTTCTTC	CASSPAGVGNEQFF
.	TRBV5-1	.	TRBJ2-7	TGCGCCAGCAGCTGGAACAGTCAGATAGACTACGAGCAGTACTTC	CASSWNSQIDYEQYF
TRBD1	TRBV5-6	.	TRBJ2-1	TGTGCCAGCAGCTTCGGACAGGGAGACAGTGAGCAGTTCTTC	CASSFGQGDSEQFF
TRBD2	TRBV7-9	.	TRBJ2-1	TGTGCCAGCAGATCGATTTTGATTAGCGGGAGAGGGGACTACAATGAGCAGTTCTTC	CASRSILISGRGDYNEQFF
.	TRBV25-1	.	TRBJ1-5	TGTGCCAGCAGTGAAGGGGCGTATAGCAATCAGCCCCAGCATTTT	CASSEGAYSNQPQHF